The rows below give T cell receptor beta chains drawn from one sample of a study of T cell responses to AZD1222 COVID-19 vaccine. Sequencing was performed with immunoSEQ multiplex PCR; in TCRdb, only in-frame clones are kept and a portion is missing. Among 85,000 to 130,000 clones, 90% were seen once, and the ten largest hold roughly 8%. Sequences were derived from peripheral blood, sampled 28 days after the second AZD1222 dose. Receptors originate from an adult who received the AZD1222 COVID-19 vaccine. CDR3s include the opening cysteine and the closing phenylalanine or tryptophan. Expanded clones get a size class; other rows say once, few or many, or leave the size out.

size,J,V,CDR3
.,TRBJ1-1,TRBV12-3/TRBV12-4,CASSSMRAPEAFF
.,TRBJ2-7,TRBV5-8,CASSWGVYEQYF
.,TRBJ2-1,TRBV24-1,CATSDAGTSGSYNEQFF
.,TRBJ2-1,TRBV7-3,CASSSSPGTGGTAFSYNEQFF
.,TRBJ2-1,TRBV6-5,CASSYTGKGNEQFF
once,TRBJ2-7,TRBV27,CASSLYSGLKTEQYF
.,TRBJ2-7,TRBV6-5,CASSYADSYEQYF
.,TRBJ1-6,TRBV4-1,CASSQDLGQGYSPLHF
.,TRBJ1-5,TRBV15,CATSRDKGYQPQHF
once,TRBJ2-1,TRBV9,CASSPGRGYNEQFF
.,TRBJ2-5,TRBV5-1,CASSRRDREGETQYF
few,TRBJ1-4,TRBV11-2,CASSLDTGTTNEKLFF
.,TRBJ2-1,TRBV3-1/TRBV3-2,CASSQVPGEQFF
.,TRBJ1-4,TRBV4-2,CASSRQGTGGEKLFF
.,TRBJ2-7,TRBV27,CASSLLAGGMSYEQYF
.,TRBJ2-3,TRBV6-2/TRBV6-3,CASSYGAGGQDTQYF
.,TRBJ2-1,TRBV7-3,CASSLGGHNNEQFF
.,TRBJ2-2,TRBV6-5,CASSHNRGSTGELFF
.,TRBJ2-2,TRBV7-3,CASSSTHLRNTGELFF
.,TRBJ2-5,TRBV29-1,CSVGQETQYF
.,TRBJ1-2,TRBV12-3/TRBV12-4,CASSLRQGSGYTF
.,TRBJ1-2,TRBV5-4,CASSFDRGYGYTF
.,TRBJ2-5,TRBV5-1,CASSFGGGEETQYF
.,TRBJ1-1,TRBV7-7,CASSSWTGATMNTEAFF
few,TRBJ2-2,TRBV2,CASSATGTGLNTGELFF
.,TRBJ2-7,TRBV7-9,CASSPLGGRVDEQYF
.,TRBJ1-5,TRBV28,CASSPIQGHQPQHF
.,TRBJ1-2,TRBV19,CASRTRGESSADTF
.,TRBJ2-7,TRBV7-9,CASSRVWTSDLDRDYEQYF
once,TRBJ1-6,TRBV7-6,CASSFRIGPGDNSPLHF
.,TRBJ2-7,TRBV19,CASSSRTGIHEQYF
.,TRBJ1-6,TRBV6-8,CASRRIDRSPLHF
.,TRBJ2-5,TRBV5-1,CASSGIVGDATQYF
.,TRBJ2-7,TRBV13,CASSSRDAGPFGSRTYEQYF
.,TRBJ2-4,TRBV27,CASRRQEAKNIQYF
.,TRBJ2-1,TRBV11-2,CASSLGAGGPWDEQFF
.,TRBJ2-7,TRBV4-1,CASSHQEKGVYEQYF
.,TRBJ1-6,TRBV19,CASRDRGSSPLHF
once,TRBJ2-5,TRBV5-1,CASSRGAVGETQYF
.,TRBJ1-6,TRBV10-2,CASKGSPYNSPLHF
.,TRBJ1-2,TRBV9,CASSAGQGWHYGYTF
few,TRBJ2-3,TRBV19,CASSPPGQPGFRTQYF
few,TRBJ2-2,TRBV7-2,CASTPQGEIGELFF
.,TRBJ1-5,TRBV7-9,CASSPQGGPYSNQPQHF
.,TRBJ2-1,TRBV29-1,CSVRSGTNEQFF
.,TRBJ2-7,TRBV5-1,CASSLADRGYEQYF
once,TRBJ1-3,TRBV7-6,CASSSRTGRGSGNTIYF
once,TRBJ2-1,TRBV3-1/TRBV3-2,CASSLRGRRNEQFF